These 18 T cell receptor beta chains were sequenced from one sample in a study of T cell responses to AZD1222 COVID-19 vaccine (dated by TCRdb to about 2021). The library was made by the immunoSEQ multiplex PCR assay. TCRdb obtained this table from immuneACCESS and retained in-frame rearrangements with V and J assigned. These tables miss some clones; where compared with another copy, unresolved V genes account for less than half of the shortfall, and the remainder is unexplained. Counted in this sample were under 95,000 clones; roughly 87% of them appeared once. The top ten constitute about 9.9% of the sample. What the time point label conveys for this sample: about 28 days (+/-7) after the second vaccine dose. Source: peripheral blood, taken 28 days after the second AZD1222 dose. The source is an adult who received the AZD1222 COVID-19 vaccine.

This chain uses TRBV6-5 with TRBJ1-6, with D maybe TRBD1 (5 bases). This CDR3 is built from 14 residues. V shed 5 bases and J shed 10 bases, with 15 bases lying between them. CDR1 is MNHEY and CDR2 is SVGAGI in the germline V gene. The CDR3 sequence is CASSQGGLQSPLHF. The CDR3 DNA reads TGTGCCAGCAGTCAGGGAGGGTTACAGTCACCCCTCCACTTT.

The CDR3 nucleotides read TGTGCCAGCAGCCAAGAGTGGAGCTCCTATAATTCACCCCTCCACTTT. Translation: CASSQEWSSYNSPLHF. The rearrangement uses TRBV3-1 (or the pseudogene TRBV3-2) and TRBJ1-6; D unclear. Trimming removed 0 bases from V and 0 bases from J, with 6 bases in between. This CDR3 is built from 16 residues. Germline assignment: CDR1 LGHDT and CDR2 YNNKEL (reference sequence).

This rearrangement joins TRBV27 to TRBJ1-3; TRBD1 is a possible D gene (5 bases). From germline, CDR1 is MNHEY and CDR2 SMNVEV (reference sequence). Trimming left V 4 bases short and J 12 bases short, with 22 bases between. The CDR3 extends over 15 amino acids. The DNA of the CDR3 is TGTGCCAGCAGTTCCCCGCACATGGGGCTTGGGCTCATATATTTT. Amino acids: CASSSPHMGLGLIYF.

This clone has a handful of counts. The V gene is TRBV6-9, the J gene TRBJ2-5; 10 bases are shared with TRBD1. Per germline, CDR1 MNHGY and CDR2 SVAAGI. The CDR3 consists of 16 residues. Trimming at V came to 7 bases and at J to 4 bases, leaving 12 bases not matched to a gene. CDR3 coding DNA: TGTGCCAGCACAAAACGGCCTAGGGACAGGGGAGAGACCCAGTACTTC. Residues: CASTKRPRDRGETQYF.

The chain employs TRBV27 and TRBJ2-7; D call uncertain. Germline-derived CDR1 and CDR2 are MNHEY and SMNVEV (reference sequence). Trimming cost V 6 bases and J 5 bases, with 11 bases left between them. The CDR3 sequence is 12 residues long. CDR3: CASSQYGHEQYF. The CDR3 DNA follows: TGTGCCAGCAGCCAGTATGGCCACGAGCAGTACTTC.

The chain joins TRBV14 to TRBJ1-2; D remains ambiguous. The CDR3 length is 14 residues. The V end was cut by 1 base, the J end by 1 base, with 7 bases between. CDR1 is SGHDN and CDR2 is FVKESK in the germline V gene. For the CDR3, the DNA is TGTGCCAGCAGCCAAGTTTCAGTTAACTATGGCTACACCTTC. Protein: CASSQVSVNYGYTF.

The V and J genes are TRBV19 and TRBJ1-1, with D possibly being TRBD1 (5 bases). Germline loops: CDR1 LNHDA, CDR2 SQIVND (reference sequence). This CDR3 is built from 15 residues. V was pared by 3 bases and J by 3 bases, with 14 bases between. The CDR3 is CASSINGGGDTEAFF. In nucleotides, the CDR3 is TGTGCCAGTAGTATTAATGGGGGGGGAGACACTGAAGCTTTCTTT.

The chain has TRBV6-2 or TRBV6-3 and TRBJ2-7; possible D gene TRBD2, 7 bases. Germline values: CDR1 MNHEY, CDR2 SVGEGT. This CDR3 is 15 amino acids long. The germline V and J ends were trimmed by 3 bases and 3 bases, with 15 bases remaining between them. The DNA for the CDR3 is TGTGCCAGCAGTTATTGGGGAGGGGGAGGCTACGAGCAGTACTTC. Its protein product is CASSYWGGGGYEQYF.

The CDR3 loop reads CATSGFRGRNEKLFF. CDR3 coding DNA: TGTGCCACCAGCGGATTCAGGGGGCGGAATGAAAAACTGTTTTTT. The rearrangement joins TRBV15 to TRBJ1-4; 8 bases align to TRBD1. V lost 5 bases to trimming and J lost 5 bases; unmatched junction nucleotides: 7. Looked up from germline, CDR1 is LNHNV and CDR2 is YYDKDF (reference sequence). The CDR3 loop spans 15 amino acids.

This chain uses TRBV4-1 with TRBJ1-3; 7 bases are shared with TRBD1. This CDR3 is 15 amino acids long. The ends lost 2 bases at V and 4 bases at J; junction bases unmatched: 5. Germline V CDR1 and CDR2: MGHRA, YSYEKL. The CDR3 reads CASSQLPGGGNTIYF. CDR3 bases: TGCGCCAGCAGCCAACTTCCAGGGGGAGGAAACACCATATATTTT.

V is TRBV19 and J is TRBJ1-5, with unresolved D. V lost 11 bases and J lost 4, with 15 bases in between. This CDR3 is 13 amino acids long. Germline assignment: CDR1 LNHDA and CDR2 SQIVND (reference sequence). The CDR3 bases are TGTGCCTGCTCGATCGGGAGTAATCAGCCCCAGCATTTT. It yields the protein CACSIGSNQPQHF.

This chain connects TRBV21-1 to TRBJ1-1; the D segment call TRBD1 is taken from the table without a DNA check. TRBV21-1 counts as a pseudogene. This CDR3 region has 16 residues. CDR3 sequence: CASTKAPRTPVTEAFF. CDR3 coding DNA: TGTGCCAGCACAAAAGCCCCCAGGACACCTGTCACTGAAGCTTTCTTT.

A single count supports this clone. The rearrangement joins TRBV28 to TRBJ2-7; D perhaps matches TRBD1 (6 bases). CDR1 is MDHEN and CDR2 is SYDVKM in the germline V gene. The CDR3 totals 12 residues. V gave up 8 bases and J gave up 1 base, with 9 bases separating them. Here the CDR3 DNA reads TGTGCCAGCGTGGGGGCTTCCTACGAGCAGTACTTC. Amino acid sequence: CASVGASYEQYF.

The chain joins TRBV21-1 to TRBJ2-7; the table assigns TRBD1, which was not confirmed against the DNA. TRBV21-1 counts as a pseudogene. CDR3 length: 13 amino acids. In nucleotides, the CDR3 is TGTGCCAGCAGCCCTCGTCAAGGACAGGGTCTGTACTTC. Encoded protein: CASSPRQGQGLYF.

CDR3 region: CASSPRGQETQYF. The CDR3 nucleotides are TGCGCCAGCAGCCCCCGCGGCCAAGAGACCCAGTACTTC. The chain recombines TRBV5-1 with TRBJ2-5; unclear D gene. The germline V gene has CDR1 SGHRS and CDR2 YFSETQ. The CDR3 has 13 residues. Trimming removed 4 bases from V and 1 base from J, with 8 bases in between. The full variable domain, with the rest looked up from reference TRBV5-1 and TRBJ2-5, is KAGVTQTPRYLIKTRGQQVTLSCSPISGHRSVSWYQQTPGQGLQFLFEYFSETQRNKGNFPGRFSGRQFSNSRSEMNVSTLELGDSALYLCASSPRGQETQYFGPGTRLLVL.

The chain has TRBV4-1 and TRBJ2-7; D possibly corresponds to TRBD1 (6 bases). Deletions cut 5 bases from V and 4 bases from J, with 12 bases between. Germline V gene sequence: CDR1 MGHRA, CDR2 YSYEKL. The CDR3 extends over 13 amino acids. The CDR3 region is CASSTRQDYEQYF. In nucleotides, the CDR3 is TGCGCCAGCAGCACCAGACAGGATTACGAGCAGTACTTC.

The V call is TRBV5-1, the J call TRBJ1-1; perhaps TRBD1 as D (5 bases). CDR3 length equals 15 residues. V dropped 3 bases and J dropped 0 bases, with 12 bases sitting between them. Germline loops: CDR1 SGHRS, CDR2 YFSETQ. The CDR3 DNA reads as TGCGCCAGCAGCTCCTGGGGGATTGTGAACACTGAAGCTTTCTTT. It codes for CASSSWGIVNTEAFF.

The rearrangement uses TRBV4-1 and TRBJ2-7; maybe TRBD2 (5 bases). Germline V CDR1 and CDR2: MGHRA, YSYEKL. The CDR3 length is 16 residues. The germline V and J ends were trimmed by 0 bases and 2 bases, with 14 bases remaining between them. The CDR3 region has the DNA TGCGCCAGCAGCCAAGAATCCCGGGATTGGGCCTACGAGCAGTACTTC. This codes for CASSQESRDWAYEQYF.